One sample yielded the 2 T cell receptor beta chains listed below, sequenced in a study of cytomegalovirus exposure and HLA in healthy donors. It was with 60 Vbeta and 13 Jbeta primers that the PCR ran. This table comes from immunoSEQ multiplex PCR, and its TCRdb copy is limited to in-frame clones, with some not included. The data contain 130,000 or so clones, 65% to 80% of them singletons. The material sequenced was PBMCs. These receptors all stem from a man aged 18 to 35 in good health and CMV-seropositive.

This clone appeared once. The V and J genes are TRBV9 and TRBJ1-1; TRBD1 might be the D (6 bases). This CDR3 contains 15 residues. Deletions cut 4 bases from V and 1 base from J, with 14 bases between. From germline, CDR1 is SGDLS and CDR2 YYNGEE. The CDR3 here is CASSPPTGTNTEAFF. The CDR3, as DNA: TGTGCCAGCAGCCCCCCCACAGGGACGAACACTGAAGCTTTCTTT.

This clone was observed a few times. The chain employs TRBV28 and TRBJ2-5; possibly TRBD2 for D (5 bases). The J call could be wrong; TRBJ2-7 is a better fit for the DNA end. This CDR3 region has 11 residues. Germline assignment: CDR1 MDHEN and CDR2 SYDVKM. CDR3 sequence reads: CASSRLYEQYF. CDR3 DNA: TGTGCCAGCAGTCGACTATACGAGCAGTACTTC.